The 6 T cell receptor beta chains below were found in one sample sequenced in a study of cytomegalovirus exposure and HLA in healthy donors. This PCR relied on a set of 60 Vbeta primers and 13 Jbeta primers. Generated by immunoSEQ multiplex PCR, the TCRdb table keeps only in-frame clones and is missing some. The repertoire holds roughly 150,000 clones, 85% seen once, with 1% in the top ten. Sequencing was done on a sample of PBMCs. Receptors were obtained from a boy under 10 years old in good health and CMV-seronegative.

V usage is TRBV7-2 and J usage is TRBJ2-3, with 10 bases that match TRBD2. Germline V gene data show CDR1 as SGHTA and CDR2 as FQGNSA. Losses at the gene ends were 10 bases for V and 8 bases for J; bases not matched to a gene: 15. The CDR3 covers 15 residues. CDR3 DNA sequence: TGTGCCATCGAAGCCCCAGCGGGGGGGCGGGGTACGCAGTATTTT. It yields the protein CAIEAPAGGRGTQYF.

This clone was counted a few times. The CDR3 coding sequence is TGTGCCAGCAGCTTAGGGGGAGACAGGGTAAAGTTCTTC. Translated, it gives CASSLGGDRVKFF. The chain is built from TRBV7-9 and TRBJ2-1, with 7 bases matching TRBD1. The CDR3 spans 13 residues. The germline V gene encodes CDR1 SEHNR and CDR2 FQNEAQ (reference sequence). With V trimmed by 1 base and J by 14 bases, 8 bases remained unmatched.

The V and J genes are TRBV19 and TRBJ2-7; 11 bases are shared with TRBD2. This CDR3 region has 15 residues. Looked up from germline, CDR1 is LNHDA and CDR2 is SQIVND (reference sequence). The V and J ends lost 6 bases and 5 bases, in that order; junction bases with no gene match: 9. The CDR3 sequence: CASSRLAGFGNEQYF. CDR3 DNA: TGTGCCAGTAGCCGACTAGCGGGGTTCGGGAACGAGCAGTACTTC.

In the case of this clone: Other DNA sequences in the sample encode the same CDR3. The V gene is TRBV28, the J gene TRBJ2-7; D unclear. Between the trimmed V and J ends, which lost 2 bases and 4 bases, there was a span of 18 bases. In germline, CDR1 is MDHEN, CDR2 SYDVKM. CDR3 length equals 16 residues. CDR3 nucleotide sequence: TGTGCCAGCAGTTTAGTTGAGGAGCCGAAAAAATACGAGCAGTACGTC. Its translation: CASSLVEEPKKYEQYV.

As concerns this clone: Germline is not matched at one junction end, which may reflect a read error. The chain uses TRBV7-9 and TRBJ1-1; D uncertain. Germline V gene data show CDR1 as SEHNR and CDR2 as FQNEAQ (reference sequence). CDR3 length: 15 amino acids. CDR3 in DNA: TGTTCCAGCAGCTTAGCACAGCCTTTGAACACTGAAGCTTTCTTT. This gives the protein CSSSLAQPLNTEAFF.

The V and J genes are TRBV5-1 and TRBJ2-5; 9 bases are shared with TRBD1. The germline gives CDR1 SGHRS, CDR2 YFSETQ. V shed 4 bases and J 5 bases; nucleotides not matched to a gene: 9. The CDR3 totals 15 residues. For the CDR3, the DNA is TGCGCCAGCAGCCCCGCCCGGGGACAGGGCGAGACCCAGTACTTC. It codes for CASSPARGQGETQYF.